This is a list of T cell receptor beta chains from one sample in a study of technical replicates of blood from several donors. Data came from immunoSEQ multiplex PCR; TCRdb stores just in-frame clones and leaves some out. The table has about 75,000 clones, around 97% seen once. What was sequenced was T cells isolated from PBMCs. The source of these receptors is a human donor in good health. CDR3s include the opening cysteine and the closing phenylalanine or tryptophan. Clone size is not always given. Where it is, it says once, few, many or a class for expanded clones.

CDR3aa: CASSMDSQETQYF
v_gene: TRBV18
abundance: -

CDR3aa: CASSLSRQSTEAFF
v_gene: TRBV9
abundance: -

CDR3aa: CASSTWDRVRGYTF
v_gene: TRBV5-1
abundance: -

CDR3aa: CASSQDARYYEQYF
v_gene: TRBV4-3
abundance: once

CDR3aa: CASSLPNDRVGKETQYF
v_gene: TRBV7-9
abundance: -

CDR3aa: CASRQGRVDGNTIYF
v_gene: TRBV7-8
abundance: -

CDR3aa: CASRPLAGILNTEAFF
v_gene: TRBV4-1
abundance: -

CDR3aa: CSAQTGTNYGYTF
v_gene: TRBV29-1
abundance: once

CDR3aa: CASSRLRENTEAFF
v_gene: TRBV4-3
abundance: -

CDR3aa: CSVKSSSAAAITF
v_gene: TRBV29-1
abundance: -

CDR3aa: CASSLAGGPYEQYF
v_gene: TRBV28
abundance: once

CDR3aa: CASSQDSFSEQYF
v_gene: TRBV4-2
abundance: -

CDR3aa: CASSLSGTGGGEQYF
v_gene: TRBV5-4
abundance: -

CDR3aa: CASGLGTSGYEQYF
v_gene: TRBV12-5
abundance: -

CDR3aa: CASRVFRYRASYEQYF
v_gene: TRBV6-4
abundance: -

CDR3aa: CASSDLAGEGAREQYF
v_gene: TRBV19
abundance: -

CDR3aa: CAISESQGQGKDCQYF
v_gene: TRBV10-3
abundance: -

CDR3aa: CASSFVRDSGNTIYF
v_gene: TRBV28
abundance: -

CDR3aa: CASSFFSGANVLTF
v_gene: TRBV6-5
abundance: -

CDR3aa: CASSYLNTEAFF
v_gene: TRBV6-5
abundance: -

CDR3aa: CASSTTDRGGNTIYF
v_gene: TRBV9
abundance: -

CDR3aa: CASSQDLFGGRGGTEAFF
v_gene: TRBV4-2
abundance: once

CDR3aa: CASSLRGYTEAFF
v_gene: TRBV7-2
abundance: -

CDR3aa: CASSGGNQPQHF
v_gene: TRBV6-1
abundance: -

CDR3aa: CASRLSRNTEAFF
v_gene: TRBV6-5
abundance: -

CDR3aa: CASSHLLVRPYEQYF
v_gene: TRBV4-1
abundance: -

CDR3aa: CASRDSIYNQPQHF
v_gene: TRBV19
abundance: -

CDR3aa: CASSIVAGTGYEQYF
v_gene: TRBV19
abundance: -

CDR3aa: CASNPGFIVDTQYF
v_gene: TRBV28
abundance: -

CDR3aa: CASSYFGGDSYEQYF
v_gene: TRBV6-6
abundance: -

CDR3aa: CASSRLSGTGRLNTEAFF
v_gene: TRBV18
abundance: -

CDR3aa: CASSYSGGVNTEAFF
v_gene: TRBV6-5
abundance: -

CDR3aa: CASSVLSGSSDEQFF
v_gene: TRBV9
abundance: -

CDR3aa: CASSPGLAFAGELFF
v_gene: TRBV6-5
abundance: -

CDR3aa: CASSFGTGVLNEQFF
v_gene: TRBV7-3
abundance: -

CDR3aa: CASSEGNSRGYEQFF
v_gene: TRBV25-1
abundance: -

CDR3aa: CASSWARRERPDTQYF
v_gene: TRBV28
abundance: -

CDR3aa: CASSTLEENQPQHF
v_gene: TRBV19
abundance: -

CDR3aa: CASSPSGTTDTQYF
v_gene: TRBV7-3
abundance: -

CDR3aa: CASSQGWESSYNEQFF
v_gene: TRBV4-1
abundance: once

CDR3aa: CASSLLLAGGSEQYF
v_gene: TRBV27
abundance: -

CDR3aa: CASSLDPGTGELFF
v_gene: TRBV7-2
abundance: -

CDR3aa: CAISGAEGETQYF
v_gene: TRBV10-3
abundance: -

CDR3aa: CASSLAQGGPNYGYTF
v_gene: TRBV5-1
abundance: -

CDR3aa: CASSLARTGVDGYTF
v_gene: TRBV5-1
abundance: once